The next 29 T cell receptor beta chains were all read from a single sample in a study of vaccination and CD4 T cells after COVID-19 (dated 2022 in TCRdb). This sample's treatment or condition label indicates: roughly 11-day PBMC culture with coronavirus spike peptide pools or control peptides (ViraFEST assay). CD4+ T cells from unexposed donors were collected before the COVID-19 pandemic (2011-2018). Library preparation used PCR. Reads for this sample came from an Illumina iSeq 100. DNA from cultured CD4+ T cells underwent TCR sequencing with the Oncomine TCR Beta short-read assay at the Johns Hopkins FTIC core. TCRdb cleaned the public reads at Q25 with fastp, built clones with MiXCR and kept in-frame beta chains. Every entry covers one CDR3 protein and lists the most common genes and DNA from its rows. Present in this sample are some 7,000 distinct CDR3 sequences, about 29% of which were seen just once. The top ten constitute about 35% of the sample.

Their specific antigens are unknown. Material for sequencing was CD4+ T cells from blood, cultured in vitro. These receptors all stem from a human donor in good health.

The J gene is TRBJ2-5, the V gene TRBV21-1; the tabulated D call, TRBD2, remains unverified against the DNA. TRBV21-1 is a pseudogene. The CDR3 runs to 18 residues. The CDR3: CASSKGPSGGAGRETQYF. The CDR3 coding sequence is TGTGCCAGCAGCAAAGGGCCTAGCGGGGGGGCCGGTCGGGAGACCCAGTACTTC.

Points on this clonotype: Because the CDR3 is missing its conserved closing phenylalanine or tryptophan, this is likely a read error. This chain uses TRBV6-1 with TRBJ2-1; no clear D gene. Per the germline V gene, CDR1 is MNHNS and CDR2 is SASEGT. The CDR3 totals 13 residues. V shed 2 bases and J shed 5 bases, with 7 bases lying between them. The DNA for the CDR3 is TGTGCCAGCAGTGAATCCAAAGACAATGAGCAGTTCCTC. Amino acids: CASSESKDNEQFL.

The gene calls are TRBV20-1 and TRBJ1-1; 7 bases map to TRBD1. Per germline, CDR1 DFQATT and CDR2 SNEGSKA (reference sequence). The V gene end was trimmed by 6 bases and the J gene end by 7 bases; junction bases not matched to a gene: 8. This CDR3 region has 12 residues. DNA of the CDR3: TGCAGTGCACAACAGGGGTCAATTGAAGCTTTCTTT. As protein: CSAQQGSIEAFF.

The chain has TRBV4-2 and TRBJ2-4; no clear D gene. CDR3 length: 15 residues. Trimming left V 0 bases short and J 5 bases short, with 11 bases between. Germline assignment: CDR1 LGHNA and CDR2 YNFKEQ. CDR3 region: CASSQEYRAQNIQYF. In DNA, the CDR3 is TGTGCCAGCAGCCAAGAATACCGGGCACAAAACATTCAGTACTTC.

This clonotype has only a few counts. The chain links TRBV7-8 to TRBJ2-7; 10 nucleotides agree with TRBD2. The CDR3 totals 15 residues. Germline assignment: CDR1 SGHVS and CDR2 FQNEAQ. V was pared by 5 bases and J by 6 bases, with 10 bases of the junction left unmatched. The CDR3 DNA reads TGTGCCAGCAGCACAACTAGCGGGGTTGTTGGCGAGCAGTACTTC. Its protein product is CASSTTSGVVGEQYF.

This clonotype was picked up a small number of times. V gene TRBV12-3 or TRBV12-4 combines with J gene TRBJ2-5, with D unclear. This CDR3 has 12 amino acids. Trimming left V 3 bases short and J 7 bases short, with 9 bases between. The CDR3 region has the DNA TGTGCCAGCAGTTTCTTACCTGGGACCCAGTACTTC. Protein: CASSFLPGTQYF.

The genes are TRBV12-3 or TRBV12-4 and TRBJ2-1; 10 positions match TRBD1. CDR3 size: 12 residues. Germline trimming cut 7 bases from V and 14 bases from J; bases unmatched to any gene: 8. In nucleotides, the CDR3 is TGTGCCAGCACCCCCGACAGGGGGCCTGAGTTCTTC. Translated, it gives CASTPDRGPEFF.

This clonotype was seen a handful of times. The chain has TRBV7-8 and TRBJ2-5; no definite D call. The CDR3 is 14 residues long. V was pared by 1 base and J by 2 bases, with 8 bases between. Germline CDR1 SGHVS, CDR2 FQNEAQ. The CDR3 is CASSLGWSQETQYF. DNA for the CDR3: TGTGCCAGCAGCTTAGGCTGGTCACAAGAGACCCAGTACTTC.

The gene calls are TRBV2 and TRBJ1-1; D ambiguous. Trimming took off 7 bases at V and 6 bases at J, with 18 bases between the two ends. CDR1 and CDR2 from the germline V gene are SNHLY and FYNNEI. The CDR3 contains 14 residues. The CDR3: CASTVSSRVSEAFF. Written as DNA, the CDR3 is TGTGCCAGCACCGTCTCCAGTAGGGTCTCTGAAGCTTTCTTT. Complete variable domain (other parts from reference TRBV2 and TRBJ1-1): EPEVTQTPSHQVTQMGQEVILRCVPISNHLYFYWYRQILGQKVEFLVSFYNNEISEKSEIFDDQFSVERPDGSNFTLKIRSTKLEDSAMYFCASTVSSRVSEAFFGQGTRLTVV.

The chain couples TRBV6-5 to TRBJ1-5; D may be TRBD1 (6 bases). Trimming cost V 4 bases and J 3 bases, with 19 bases left between them. The CDR3 sequence is 17 residues long. Germline lookup yields CDR1 MNHEY and CDR2 SVGAGI. The CDR3 loop is CASSLSGPGQTNQPQHF. The DNA of the CDR3 is TGTGCCAGCAGTTTAAGTGGCCCTGGACAGACCAATCAGCCCCAGCATTTT.

The chain recombines TRBV20-1 with TRBJ1-1; D remains ambiguous. The CDR3 covers 14 residues. The V end was cut by 6 bases, the J end by 0 bases, with 14 bases between. CDR1 DFQATT and CDR2 SNEGSKA come from the germline V gene (reference sequence). The CDR3 loop is CSALRRHMNTEAFF. The DNA for the CDR3 is TGCAGTGCCTTAAGACGGCATATGAACACTGAAGCTTTCTTT.

The gene calls are TRBV9 and TRBJ2-2; D call uncertain. The CDR3 length is 13 residues. V shed 3 bases and J shed 5 bases, with 8 bases lying between them. Germline V gene data show CDR1 as SGDLS and CDR2 as YYNGEE. CDR3 bases: TGTGCCAGCAGCGGAACCTTAACCGGGGAGCTGTTTTTT. Amino acid sequence: CASSGTLTGELFF. Complete variable domain (other parts from reference TRBV9 and TRBJ2-2): DSGVTQTPKHLITATGQRVTLRCSPRSGDLSVYWYQQSLDQGLQFLIQYYNGEERAKGNILERFSAQQFPDLHSELNLSSLELGDSALYFCASSGTLTGELFFGEGSRLTVL.

This clonotype was counted a few times. This sequence joins TRBV29-1 and TRBJ2-6, with D possibly being TRBD1 (6 bases). V lost 6 bases and J lost 0, with 12 bases in between. Germline lookup yields CDR1 SQVTM and CDR2 ANQGSEA. The CDR3 has 15 amino acids. CDR3 DNA: TGCAGCGTGGAGGACAGTAACTCTGGGGCCAACGTCCTGACTTTC. Protein product: CSVEDSNSGANVLTF.

This clonotype showed up just a few times. The genes are TRBV19 and TRBJ1-1; weak D call: TRBD1 (6 bases). Per germline, CDR1 LNHDA and CDR2 SQIVND (reference sequence). V shed 6 bases and J shed 9 bases, with 8 bases lying between them. The CDR3 has 10 amino acids. The CDR3 region has the DNA TGTGCCAGTAGAGGGACAAAAGCTTTCTTT. It specifies CASRGTKAFF.

This rearrangement joins TRBV9 to TRBJ1-2; 7 nucleotides agree with TRBD1. The CDR3 has 15 amino acids. V gave up 4 bases and J gave up 4 bases; unmatched junction bases: 10. Per the germline V gene, CDR1 is SGDLS and CDR2 is YYNGEE. The CDR3 loop is CASSPLSGQPYGYTF. The CDR3 DNA follows: TGTGCCAGCAGCCCTCTTTCGGGACAGCCCTATGGCTACACCTTC.

This chain uses TRBV4-2 with TRBJ2-3; 15 bases are a match to TRBD2. This CDR3 region has 16 residues. With V trimmed by 1 base and J by 4 bases, 0 bases remained unmatched. Germline V gene lookup returns CDR1 LGHNA and CDR2 YNFKEQ. The CDR3 loop reads CASSQGTSGGADTQYF. CDR3 DNA: TGTGCCAGCAGCCAAGGGACTAGCGGGGGGGCAGATACGCAGTATTTT.

The chain couples TRBV5-1 to TRBJ1-2, with a tentative D call TRBD1 (5 bases). CDR1 and CDR2 from the germline V gene are SGHRS and YFSETQ. V was pared by 4 bases and J by 6 bases, with 16 bases between. This CDR3 is built from 14 residues. CDR3 loop: CASSPAGGADGYTF. CDR3 DNA sequence: TGCGCCAGCAGCCCGGCAGGAGGGGCTGATGGCTACACCTTC.

A few counts support this clonotype. The CDR3 nucleotides are TGTGCCACCAGTGATTCGAACAATCAGCCCCAGCATTTT. Translated, it gives CATSDSNNQPQHF. V usage is TRBV24-1 and J usage is TRBJ1-5; D is unresolved. The CDR3 loop spans 13 amino acids. CDR1 and CDR2 from the germline V gene are KGHDR and SFDVKD. Trimming cost V 2 bases and J 3 bases, with 4 bases left between them.

This clonotype has a handful of counts. The chain joins TRBV6-4 to TRBJ2-3; 11 bases match TRBD2. Trimming removed 3 bases from V and 5 bases from J; junction bases left unmatched: 4. Germline loops: CDR1 MRHNA, CDR2 SNTAGT. CDR3 length equals 15 residues. The CDR3 here is CASSELAGERDTQYF. CDR3 sequence (DNA): TGTGCCAGCAGTGAACTAGCGGGGGAGCGAGATACGCAGTATTTT.

The chain has TRBV7-6 and TRBJ2-1; D uncertain. CDR1 SGHVS and CDR2 FNYEAQ come from the germline V gene. Trimming took off 3 bases at V and 4 bases at J, with 13 bases between the two ends. CDR3 length: 15 amino acids. The CDR3 region has the DNA TGTGCCAGCAGCTTGGTTATTCGGAGTTACAATGAGCAGTTCTTC. It is translated as CASSLVIRSYNEQFF.

The chain recombines TRBV5-1 with TRBJ1-1; perhaps TRBD1 as D (6 bases). The CDR3 length is 13 residues. Germline CDR1 reads SGHRS; CDR2 reads YFSETQ. V lost 4 bases and J lost 2, with 9 bases in between. The CDR3 DNA sequence: TGCGCCAGCAGCCCCGGGACAAACACTGAAGCTTTCTTT. This codes for CASSPGTNTEAFF.

The chain is built from TRBV20-1 and TRBJ2-1; D is unclear. Trimming stripped 5 bases from V and 4 bases from J, with 9 bases between. Per the germline V gene, CDR1 is DFQATT and CDR2 is SNEGSKA (reference sequence). CDR3 length: 12 amino acids. CDR3 amino acids: CSAEVKYNEQFF. As DNA, the CDR3 is TGCAGTGCTGAAGTCAAGTACAATGAGCAGTTCTTC.

By frequency in the sample, this clonotype is medium-sized (0.01 to 0.1%). The rearrangement links TRBV6-2 or TRBV6-3 to TRBJ2-5; 7 nucleotides align to TRBD2. Germline V lookup: CDR1 MNHEY, CDR2 SVGEGT. This CDR3 has 16 residues. V lost 0 bases to trimming and J lost 0 bases; unmatched junction nucleotides: 4. CDR3 sequence reads: CASSYSSGEHQETQYF. CDR3 nucleotide sequence: TGTGCCAGCAGTTACTCGAGCGGGGAGCACCAAGAGACCCAGTACTTC.

This chain links TRBV7-2 with TRBJ1-1, with unresolved D. Germline V gives CDR1 SGHTA, CDR2 FQGNSA. CDR3 length: 13 residues. V lost 5 bases and J 0 bases, leaving 7 bases between the germline ends. CDR3 loop: CASSIQLNTEAFF. CDR3 sequence (DNA): TGTGCCAGCAGCATACAATTGAACACTGAAGCTTTCTTT.

This clonotype came up a few times. The chain recombines TRBV20-1 with TRBJ1-5, with TRBD1 matching 7 bases. CDR3 length equals 16 residues. V gave up 3 bases and J gave up 3 bases; unmatched junction bases: 11. Germline-derived CDR1 and CDR2 are DFQATT and SNEGSKA (reference sequence). CDR3: CSASGLRQGNNQPQHF. In DNA form, the CDR3 reads TGCAGTGCTAGTGGTTTGAGACAGGGAAACAATCAGCCCCAGCATTTT.

This clonotype was detected a few times. V is TRBV7-6 and J is TRBJ1-1, with D perhaps matching TRBD1 (5 bases). This CDR3 has 14 residues. Germline V gene data show CDR1 as SGHVS and CDR2 as FNYEAQ. The V end was cut by 1 base, the J end by 4 bases, with 10 bases between. The CDR3 coding sequence is TGTGCCAGCAGCTTAGGGCAGGGTCGCACTGAAGCTTTCTTT. Protein sequence: CASSLGQGRTEAFF.

CDR3 in DNA: TGTGCCAGCAGCCCGAGTACTTACGAGCAGTACTTC. Translated, it gives CASSPSTYEQYF. The chain combines TRBV6-1 with TRBJ2-7, with no clear D. Germline V gene sequence: CDR1 MNHNS, CDR2 SASEGT. V was shortened by 6 bases and J by 4 bases, with 10 bases between the two germline ends. The length of the CDR3 is 12 residues.

A few counts support this clonotype. The chain recombines TRBV6-5 with TRBJ1-6, with unresolved D. The CDR3 has 13 residues. The ends were cut back, 4 bases at V and 12 bases at J, with 13 bases in the middle. Germline V gene sequence: CDR1 MNHEY, CDR2 SVGAGI. The CDR3 reads CASSSGGVRPLHF. DNA for the CDR3: TGTGCCAGCAGTTCGGGTGGAGTAAGACCCCTCCACTTT.

The chain links TRBV7-2 to TRBJ2-1; tentatively, D is TRBD2 (7 bases). From germline, CDR1 is SGHTA and CDR2 FQGNSA. The V end lost 2 bases, the J end lost 4 bases, and 9 bases lay between the germline ends. The CDR3 totals 14 residues. CDR3 nucleotides: TGTGCCAGCAGCTTAAGGGGGGGATACAATGAGCAGTTCTTC. Amino acid sequence: CASSLRGGYNEQFF.